The rows below give T cell receptor beta chains drawn from one sample of a study of blood T cell repertoires in COVID-19. Sequencing used immunoSEQ multiplex PCR; TCRdb keeps in-frame clones, though not all of them. This repertoire shows approximately 330,000 clones, 70% to 90% found once; its top ten account for 3.5% to 4.5%. Sequences were obtained from peripheral blood. These receptors came from a woman aged 45-60 years with active or convalescent COVID-19. CDR3s include the opening cysteine and the closing phenylalanine or tryptophan. D genes are given only for firm matches. The size field is filled for only some rows; it gives once, few, many or a size class.

CDR3	DNA	D	size	V	J
CASSEVLAGGLDTQYF	TGTGCCAGCAGTGAAGTACTAGCGGGGGGGCTAGATACGCAGTATTTT	TRBD2	.	TRBV6-1	TRBJ2-3
CASSYSGLAGVYNEQFF	TGTGCCAGCAGTTACTCGGGACTAGCGGGAGTTTACAATGAGCAGTTCTTC	TRBD2	once	TRBV6-2/TRBV6-3	TRBJ2-1
CASSQERLAATYEQYF	TGTGCCAGCAGCCAAGAACGACTAGCGGCTACCTACGAGCAGTACTTC	TRBD2	.	TRBV3-1/TRBV3-2	TRBJ2-7
CSVGVFSDSPLHF	TGCAGCGTAGGGGTTTTTAGTGATTCACCCCTCCACTTT	.	few	TRBV29-1	TRBJ1-6
CAISVVLAGGLNEQFF	TGTGCCATCAGTGTCGTTCTAGCGGGAGGGCTCAATGAGCAGTTCTTC	TRBD2	.	TRBV10-3	TRBJ2-1
CAWSTPNTEAFF	TGTGCCTGGAGTACACCTAACACTGAAGCTTTCTTT	.	.	TRBV30	TRBJ1-1
CAISESMTGNNSPLHF	TGTGCCATCAGTGAGTCGATGACAGGGAATAATTCACCCCTCCACTTT	TRBD1	.	TRBV10-3	TRBJ1-6
CASSLLVWGGNEQFF	TGTGCCAGCAGTTTATTGGTGTGGGGGGGGAATGAGCAGTTCTTC	TRBD2	.	TRBV27	TRBJ2-1
CASSWGQLPNTEAFF	TGTGCCAGCAGTTGGGGACAGCTACCTAACACTGAAGCTTTCTTT	TRBD1	.	TRBV27	TRBJ1-1
CASSPLTESSGANVLTF	TGCGCCAGCAGCCCCTTGACAGAAAGCTCTGGGGCCAACGTCCTGACTTTC	.	.	TRBV4-3	TRBJ2-6
CASSPPGSQGEQYF	TGTGCCAGCTCACCACCGGGGTCTCAGGGGGAGCAGTACTTC	.	.	TRBV18	TRBJ2-7
CASSFLGGVLNTEAFF	TGTGCCAGCAGCTTCCTGGGAGGGGTTCTGAACACTGAAGCTTTCTTT	.	.	TRBV5-5	TRBJ1-1
CASSLYFGTGGLNEQYF	TGTGCCAGCAGTTTATATTTTGGGACAGGGGGACTTAACGAGCAGTACTTC	TRBD1	once	TRBV27	TRBJ2-7
CASSPRGVSGNTIYF	TGTGCCAGCTCACCACGGGGGGTCTCTGGAAACACCATATATTTT	.	.	TRBV18	TRBJ1-3
CASSLDEAYGYTF	TGTGCCAGCAGCTTAGATGAGGCTTATGGCTACACCTTC	.	.	TRBV7-2	TRBJ1-2
CASSYGGGGPEAFF	TGTGCCAGCAGTTACGGGGGGGGCGGCCCTGAAGCTTTCTTT	.	.	TRBV6-2/TRBV6-3	TRBJ1-1
CASSYSPRVQETQYF	TGTGCCAGCAGTTACTCCCCCCGGGTCCAAGAGACCCAGTACTTC	.	.	TRBV6-5	TRBJ2-5
CASSHRTGVRANEKLFF	TGCGCCAGCAGCCACCGAACAGGGGTGAGAGCTAATGAAAAACTGTTTTTT	TRBD1	.	TRBV4-3	TRBJ1-4
CASSQEISGATNEKLFF	TGTGCCAGCAGCCAAGAGATTTCAGGGGCAACTAATGAAAAACTGTTTTTT	.	.	TRBV4-2	TRBJ1-4
CASSATRNEQFF	TGTGCCAGCAGCGCGACCAGGAATGAGCAGTTCTTC	.	once	TRBV5-4	TRBJ2-1
CASSKLGGAVSYEQYF	TGTGCCAGCAGCAAATTGGGAGGGGCAGTCTCCTACGAGCAGTACTTC	TRBD2	.	TRBV5-6	TRBJ2-7
CSVVEGGGEKLFF	TGCAGCGTTGTAGAGGGGGGAGGCGAAAAACTGTTTTTT	.	.	TRBV29-1	TRBJ1-4
CASSLNIPYEQYF	TGTGCCAGCAGTTTAAACATCCCTTACGAGCAGTACTTC	.	.	TRBV12-3/TRBV12-4	TRBJ2-7
CASSSGQGNTGELFF	TGCGCCAGCAGCTCAGGACAGGGAAACACCGGGGAGCTGTTTTTT	TRBD1	.	TRBV5-1	TRBJ2-2
CAIRNRGNTEAFF	TGTGCCATCAGAAACAGGGGGAACACTGAAGCTTTCTTT	TRBD1	.	TRBV10-3	TRBJ1-1
CASSSLRDTRNRNEQFF	TGTGCCAGCAGCTCGCTCCGGGACACAAGAAACAGAAATGAGCAGTTCTTC	.	.	TRBV7-3	TRBJ2-1
CASSLGRIDSTDTQYF	TGTGCCAGCAGCTTAGGCCGGATTGACTCAACAGATACGCAGTATTTT	.	.	TRBV11-3	TRBJ2-3
CAGTSSYEQYF	TGTGCCGGGACCTCCTCCTACGAGCAGTACTTC	.	.	TRBV30	TRBJ2-7
CASSGQGYSPLHF	TGTGCCAGCTCAGGGCAGGGTTATTCACCCCTCCACTTT	.	.	TRBV3-1/TRBV3-2	TRBJ1-6
CASSKSGPPSNYGYTF	TGTGCCAGCAGCAAATCAGGGCCCCCTTCTAACTATGGCTACACCTTC	.	.	TRBV21-1	TRBJ1-2
CASRGTVGGYTF	TGTGCCAGCAGAGGGACAGTCGGTGGCTACACCTTC	TRBD1	.	TRBV6-5	TRBJ1-2
CASSPGTGLTDTQYF	TGCGCCAGCAGCCCCGGGACAGGGCTCACAGATACGCAGTATTTT	TRBD1	.	TRBV5-1	TRBJ2-3
CASSTGTGDGYTF	TGTGCCAGCAGTACCGGGACAGGGGATGGCTACACCTTC	TRBD1	.	TRBV27	TRBJ1-2
CASSATSGRVYNEQFF	TGTGCCAGCAGTGCGACTAGCGGGAGGGTCTACAATGAGCAGTTCTTC	TRBD2	.	TRBV27	TRBJ2-1
CASSQEWAYTEAFF	TGTGCCAGCAGCCAAGAGTGGGCATACACTGAAGCTTTCTTT	.	.	TRBV3-1/TRBV3-2	TRBJ1-1
CAWSPGLAGVGETQYF	TGTGCCTGGAGTCCGGGACTAGCGGGGGTCGGAGAGACCCAGTACTTC	TRBD2	.	TRBV30	TRBJ2-5
CAWRRGGEQYF	TGTGCCTGGAGACGAGGGGGCGAGCAGTACTTC	.	once	TRBV30	TRBJ2-7
CASSPDTGFEKLFF	TGTGCCAGCTCACCGGATACAGGGTTTGAAAAACTGTTTTTT	.	.	TRBV18	TRBJ1-4
CASSQVGTSYGYTF	TGCGCCAGCAGCCAAGTGGGGACAAGCTATGGCTACACCTTC	.	.	TRBV4-3	TRBJ1-2
CATSDRQGAGHGELFF	TGTGCCACCAGTGACAGACAGGGGGCAGGTCACGGGGAGCTGTTTTTT	TRBD1	.	TRBV24-1	TRBJ2-2
CASSGRTGKTGELFF	TGTGCCAGTAGTGGAAGGACAGGGAAAACCGGGGAGCTGTTTTTT	TRBD1	.	TRBV19	TRBJ2-2
CASSYQGRATEAFF	TGTGCCAGCAGTTACCAGGGGCGGGCCACTGAAGCTTTCTTT	.	once	TRBV27	TRBJ1-1
CASSPGQGLGTEAFF	TGTGCCAGCAGCCCGGGACAGGGCCTCGGCACTGAAGCTTTCTTT	TRBD1	.	TRBV7-2	TRBJ1-1
CASSLGQGSNEKLFF	TGTGCCAGCAGCTTGGGTCAGGGGTCTAATGAAAAACTGTTTTTT	.	.	TRBV7-9	TRBJ1-4
CASSQERLNYGYTF	TGCGCCAGCAGCCAAGAGCGCCTTAACTATGGCTACACCTTC	.	.	TRBV4-3	TRBJ1-2